What follows are 18 T cell receptor beta chains derived from one specimen sequenced in a study of OX40 agonist ivuxolimab in advanced cancers. Method: immunoSEQ multiplex PCR; TCRdb's copy keeps in-frame clones and lacks some. The data contain 60,000 to 90,000 clones, about 86% of them singletons. The source material was CD4+ or CD8+ T cells sorted from blood, sampled in a trial of the OX40 agonist ivuxolimab. These receptor sequences come from an adult with an advanced solid tumor such as melanoma, head and neck, liver or kidney cancer.

The chain is built from TRBV7-3 and TRBJ2-7; weak D call: TRBD1 (6 bases). V dropped 3 bases and J dropped 0 bases, with 12 bases sitting between them. Looked up from germline, CDR1 is SGHTA and CDR2 is FQGTGA. The CDR3 totals 15 residues. The DNA for the CDR3 is TGTGCCAGCAGCTTTCGAAGGGGACACTCCTACGAGCAGTACTTC. It is translated as CASSFRRGHSYEQYF.

V and J are TRBV27 and TRBJ1-2; 9 bases are a match to TRBD1. This CDR3 comprises 18 residues. V gave up 6 bases and J gave up 1 base; unmatched junction bases: 15. Germline CDR1 and CDR2: MNHEY and SMNVEV (reference sequence). The CDR3 loop is CASRRGQGRNGINYGYTF. The CDR3 DNA reads as TGTGCCAGCAGAAGAGGACAGGGGAGGAATGGGATTAACTATGGCTACACCTTC.

In this sample, this clone turned up a few times. The V and J genes are TRBV25-1 and TRBJ2-2, with TRBD2 identical over 9 bases. The germline V gene encodes CDR1 MGHDK and CDR2 SYGVNS. Trimming at V came to 7 bases and at J to 7 bases, leaving 7 bases not matched to a gene. This CDR3 has 14 amino acids. CDR3 DNA sequence: TGTGCCAGCAAGATGGCGGGGGGGAGCGGGGAGCTGTTTTTT. Residues: CASKMAGGSGELFF.

This chain joins TRBV15 and TRBJ2-7; D is ambiguous. V was clipped by 0 bases and J by 3 bases, with 9 bases between them. From germline, CDR1 is LNHNV and CDR2 YYDKDF (reference sequence). This CDR3 is built from 14 residues. The CDR3 loop is CATSRERAGYEQYF. The CDR3 nucleotides are TGTGCCACCAGCAGAGAAAGGGCAGGCTACGAGCAGTACTTC.

The chain uses TRBV30 and TRBJ2-4, with D possibly being TRBD1 (6 bases). This CDR3 spans 13 amino acids. The V end lost 0 bases, the J end lost 6 bases, and 9 bases lay between the germline ends. Germline CDR1 is GTSNPN and CDR2 is SVGIG (reference sequence). The CDR3 protein is CAWSVNRVNIQYF. The DNA of the CDR3 is TGTGCCTGGAGTGTAAACAGGGTAAACATTCAGTACTTC. The variable domain in full, with the rest retrieved from reference TRBV30 and TRBJ2-4, is SQTIHQWPATLVQPVGSPLSLECTVEGTSNPNLYWYRQAAGRGLQLLFYSVGIGQISSEVPQNLSASRPQDRQFILSSKKLLLSDSGFYLCAWSVNRVNIQYFGAGTRLSVL.

CDR3 DNA sequence: TGCAGCGTTCAAACCACTGAAGCTTTCTTT. Encoded protein: CSVQTTEAFF. The chain is built from TRBV29-1 and TRBJ1-1; D is ambiguous. CDR1 and CDR2 (germline): SQVTM, ANQGSEA. The CDR3 runs 10 residues. Trimming cost V 5 bases and J 4 bases, with 5 bases left between them.

This sequence joins TRBV19 and TRBJ1-1; 7 nucleotides line up with TRBD1. This CDR3 contains 18 residues. V dropped 4 bases and J dropped 1; count of bases not matched to a gene: 15. Germline CDR1 and CDR2: LNHDA and SQIVND (reference sequence). CDR3 nucleotides: TGTGCCAGTAGTAAACGGACAGGCGCGGACCCATCGAACACTGAAGCTTTCTTT. The encoded protein is CASSKRTGADPSNTEAFF.

The chain joins TRBV7-2 to TRBJ2-3; TRBD2 is a possible D gene (5 bases). V was cut by 4 bases and J by 8 bases, with 10 bases left in between. The CDR3 totals 12 residues. The V gene's germline CDR1 is SGHTA and CDR2 FQGNSA. The CDR3 loop is CASSWRAGTQYF. The CDR3 DNA reads as TGTGCCAGCAGCTGGCGGGCCGGTACGCAGTATTTT. Combining the CDR3 with reference TRBV7-2 and TRBJ2-3 gives the whole variable domain GAGVSQSPSNKVTEKGKDVELRCDPISGHTALYWYRQSLGQGLEFLIYFQGNSAPDKSGLPSDRFSAERTGGSVSTLTIQRTQQEDSAVYLCASSWRAGTQYFGPGTRLTVL.

The chain uses TRBV2 and TRBJ2-7, with 11 bases matching TRBD1. Germline values: CDR1 SNHLY, CDR2 FYNNEI. The V gene end was trimmed by 10 bases and the J gene end by 2 bases; junction bases not matched to a gene: 7. The CDR3 is 14 residues long. This CDR3 is CATLLDRGPYEQYF. The CDR3, as DNA: TGTGCCACGTTGCTGGACAGGGGGCCCTACGAGCAGTACTTC.

The chain links TRBV2 to TRBJ1-5; 11 bases fit TRBD1. Trimming removed 5 bases from V and 0 bases from J; junction bases left unmatched: 12. CDR1 is SNHLY and CDR2 is FYNNEI in the germline V gene. The CDR3 is made up of 19 amino acids. The CDR3 DNA sequence: TGTGCCAGCAGTAGCCGGCGTGGGACAGGGGGGTATAGCAATCAGCCCCAGCATTTT. The encoded protein is CASSSRRGTGGYSNQPQHF. The full variable domain, with the rest looked up from reference TRBV2 and TRBJ1-5, is EPEVTQTPSHQVTQMGQEVILRCVPISNHLYFYWYRQILGQKVEFLVSFYNNEISEKSEIFDDQFSVERPDGSNFTLKIRSTKLEDSAMYFCASSSRRGTGGYSNQPQHFGDGTRLSIL.

The V call is TRBV7-2, the J call TRBJ2-1, with 10 bases matching TRBD2. The CDR3 runs to 16 residues. Germline assignment: CDR1 SGHTA and CDR2 FQGNSA. Trimming removed 0 bases from V and 4 bases from J; junction bases left unmatched: 3. As DNA, the CDR3 is TGTGCCAGCAGCTTAGCGCCTAGCGGGGGTTACAATGAGCAGTTCTTC. Amino acid sequence: CASSLAPSGGYNEQFF. The full variable domain, in which reference TRBV7-2 and TRBJ2-1 provide the parts outside the CDR3, is GAGVSQSPSNKVTEKGKDVELRCDPISGHTALYWYRQSLGQGLEFLIYFQGNSAPDKSGLPSDRFSAERTGGSVSTLTIQRTQQEDSAVYLCASSLAPSGGYNEQFFGPGTRLTVL.

The chain combines TRBV19 with TRBJ1-2; D unresolved. Trimming removed 3 bases at V and 7 bases at J, with 12 bases between. Germline values: CDR1 LNHDA, CDR2 SQIVND (reference sequence). CDR3 length equals 13 residues. This CDR3 reads CASSIFFAGGYTF. For the CDR3, the DNA is TGTGCCAGTAGTATTTTTTTTGCGGGTGGCTACACCTTC.

This chain links TRBV19 with TRBJ2-2; maybe TRBD2 (7 bases). This CDR3 comprises 14 residues. Trimming left V 6 bases short and J 7 bases short, with 15 bases between. Germline CDR1 is LNHDA and CDR2 is SQIVND (reference sequence). The CDR3 protein is CASSSRGPVGELFF. In DNA, the CDR3 is TGTGCCAGTAGCTCGCGGGGGCCCGTCGGGGAGCTGTTTTTT.

This clone was seen more than once but under ten times. The chain couples TRBV6-5 to TRBJ1-5; TRBD1 aligns across 11 bases. CDR3 length: 15 amino acids. V shed 6 bases and J 4 bases; nucleotides not matched to a gene: 5. Germline values: CDR1 MNHEY, CDR2 SVGAGI. CDR3 region: CASSKDRGQNQPQHF. The CDR3 DNA sequence: TGTGCCAGCAGCAAGGACAGGGGGCAGAATCAGCCCCAGCATTTT.

The chain recombines TRBV6-1 with TRBJ2-7; 9 bases are a match to TRBD2. V lost 6 bases to trimming and J lost 6 bases; unmatched junction nucleotides: 9. Germline CDR1 and CDR2: MNHNS and SASEGT. The CDR3 sequence is 14 residues long. CDR3 bases: TGTGCCAGCAGAGATAGCGGGAGTTTTGGCGAGCAGTACTTC. Amino acids: CASRDSGSFGEQYF.

This rearrangement joins TRBV10-3 to TRBJ2-1, with 8 bases fitting TRBD1. After removal of 10 bases from V and 3 bases from J, the junction contained 8 bases not matched to a gene. Germline values: CDR1 ENHRY, CDR2 SYGVKD. CDR3 size: 14 residues. The CDR3 coding sequence is TGTGCCACAGCACCTGGACAGGGCTACAATGAGCAGTTCTTC. Its protein is CATAPGQGYNEQFF.

The V gene is TRBV18, the J gene TRBJ2-3; TRBD2 aligns across 9 bases. The ends lost 4 bases at V and 2 bases at J; junction bases unmatched: 10. CDR1 and CDR2 (germline): KGHSH, LQKENI. CDR3 length: 17 residues. The CDR3 sequence is CASSLQTAGGSTDTQYF. CDR3 in DNA: TGTGCCAGCTCACTACAGACAGCGGGGGGTTCCACAGATACGCAGTATTTT. Complete variable domain (other parts from reference TRBV18 and TRBJ2-3): NAGVMQNPRHLVRRRGQEARLRCSPMKGHSHVYWYRQLPEEGLKFMVYLQKENIIDESGMPKERFSAEFPKEGPSILRIQQVVRGDSAAYFCASSLQTAGGSTDTQYFGPGTRLTVL.

The rearrangement links TRBV6-6 to TRBJ2-3; 9 bases are shared with TRBD1. This CDR3 is 15 amino acids long. Germline V gene sequence: CDR1 MNHNY, CDR2 SVGAGI (reference sequence). The V and J ends lost 5 bases and 4 bases, in that order; junction bases with no gene match: 7. For the CDR3, the DNA is TGTGCCAGCAGTAATTCCGGGACAGGGTCAGATACGCAGTATTTT. Encoded protein: CASSNSGTGSDTQYF.